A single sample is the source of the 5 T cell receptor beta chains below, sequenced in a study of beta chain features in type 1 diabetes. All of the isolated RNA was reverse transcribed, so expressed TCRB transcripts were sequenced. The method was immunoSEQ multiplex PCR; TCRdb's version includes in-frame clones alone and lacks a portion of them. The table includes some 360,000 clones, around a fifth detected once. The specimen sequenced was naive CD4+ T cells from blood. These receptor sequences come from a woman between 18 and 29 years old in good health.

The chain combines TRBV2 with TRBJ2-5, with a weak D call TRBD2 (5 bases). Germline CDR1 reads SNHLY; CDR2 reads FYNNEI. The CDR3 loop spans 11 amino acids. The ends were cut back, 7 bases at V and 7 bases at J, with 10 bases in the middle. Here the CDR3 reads CASTKEGTQYF. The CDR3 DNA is TGTGCCAGCACCAAAGAGGGGACCCAGTACTTC.

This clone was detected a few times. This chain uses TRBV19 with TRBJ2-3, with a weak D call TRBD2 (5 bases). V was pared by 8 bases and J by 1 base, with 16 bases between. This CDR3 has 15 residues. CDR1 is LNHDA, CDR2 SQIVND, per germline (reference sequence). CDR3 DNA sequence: TGTGCCAGTCAGATTCTAGCTTTTGGCACAGATACGCAGTATTTT. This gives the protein CASQILAFGTDTQYF.

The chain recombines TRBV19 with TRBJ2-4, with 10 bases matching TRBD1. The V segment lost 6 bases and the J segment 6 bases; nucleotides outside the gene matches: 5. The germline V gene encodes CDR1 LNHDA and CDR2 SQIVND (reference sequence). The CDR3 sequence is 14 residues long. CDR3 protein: CASRRQGAGNIQYF. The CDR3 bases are TGTGCCAGTAGACGACAGGGGGCGGGAAACATTCAGTACTTC.

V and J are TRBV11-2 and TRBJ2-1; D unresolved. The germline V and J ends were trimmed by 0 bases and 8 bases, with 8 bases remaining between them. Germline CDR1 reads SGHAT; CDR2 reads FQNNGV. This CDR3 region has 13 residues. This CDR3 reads CASSLDRSDEQFF. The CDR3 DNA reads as TGTGCCAGCAGCTTAGATCGGAGCGATGAGCAGTTCTTC.

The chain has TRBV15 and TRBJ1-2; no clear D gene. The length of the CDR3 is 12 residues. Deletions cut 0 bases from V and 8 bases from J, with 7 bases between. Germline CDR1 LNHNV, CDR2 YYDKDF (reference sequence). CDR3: CATSRESRGYTF. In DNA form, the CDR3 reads TGTGCCACCAGCAGAGAAAGTCGGGGCTACACCTTC.